The 32 T cell receptor beta chains in this list originate from one sample, sequenced in a study of neurological immune-mediated disorders (dated by TCRdb to the late 2010s). Library method: 5' RACE. The sequencer listed for this sample is Illumina HiSeq 2500. TCRdb trimmed the raw reads at Q25, called clones with MiXCR and kept productive beta chains. CDR3 protein sequences are deduplicated, and each keeps its most common genes and DNA. The sample contains over 45,000 distinct CDR3 sequences, under 30% of them found a single time. The ten top clones hold 20% to 25% of the sample. Sequencing used PBMCs. Receptor source: a woman between 65 and 79 years old in good health.

At least ten counts were recorded for this clonotype. The genes are TRBV5-1 and TRBJ2-7; no firm D call. The CDR3 runs to 13 residues. Looked up from germline, CDR1 is SGHRS and CDR2 is YFSETQ. Trimming left V 0 bases short and J 3 bases short, with 7 bases between. The CDR3 region has the DNA TGCGCCAGCAGCTTGGACGGTTTCTACGAGCAGTACTTC. This sequence encodes CASSLDGFYEQYF. Supplemented by reference TRBV5-1 and TRBJ2-7, the full variable domain reads KAGVTQTPRYLIKTRGQQVTLSCSPISGHRSVSWYQQTPGQGLQFLFEYFSETQRNKGNFPGRFSGRQFSNSRSEMNVSTLELGDSALYLCASSLDGFYEQYFGPGTRLTVT.

This clonotype was counted many times. This chain joins TRBV5-1 and TRBJ2-5; D ambiguous. The V gene lost 0 bases and the J gene lost 2 bases, with 8 bases spanning the gap. From germline, CDR1 is SGHRS and CDR2 YFSETQ. This CDR3 has 14 residues. The CDR3 sequence: CASSLAGYQETQYF. The DNA for the CDR3 is TGCGCCAGCAGCTTGGCCGGGTATCAAGAGACCCAGTACTTC.

This clonotype was counted many times. This chain links TRBV5-1 with TRBJ2-4; 11 bases fit TRBD2. Trimming cost V 4 bases and J 3 bases; bases outside gene matches: 6. The CDR3 has 16 amino acids. The germline V gene has CDR1 SGHRS and CDR2 YFSETQ. The CDR3 DNA is TGCGCCAGCAGCGGCACTAGCGGGAGTGGCAAAAACATTCAGTACTTC. This encodes CASSGTSGSGKNIQYF. Variable domain in full (rest from reference TRBV5-1 and TRBJ2-4): KAGVTQTPRYLIKTRGQQVTLSCSPISGHRSVSWYQQTPGQGLQFLFEYFSETQRNKGNFPGRFSGRQFSNSRSEMNVSTLELGDSALYLCASSGTSGSGKNIQYFGAGTRLSVL.

This clonotype occurred many times. This sequence may be a read error, since a much larger clone differs from it by one base. The chain combines TRBV5-1 with TRBJ2-2, with D maybe TRBD2 (7 bases). Germline CDR1 SGHRS, CDR2 YFSETQ. V gave up 7 bases and J gave up 0 bases, with 16 bases separating them. The CDR3 covers 16 residues. CDR3 region: CASGGGRSSNTGELFF. The CDR3 DNA is TGCGCCAGCGGGGGGGGGCGATCCTCGAACACCGGGGAGCTGTTTTTT.

V usage is TRBV12-3 or TRBV12-4 and J usage is TRBJ2-1, with D unresolved. The CDR3 spans 14 residues. Between the trimmed V and J ends, which lost 5 bases and 4 bases, there was a span of 12 bases. This CDR3 reads CASSPIARYNEQFF. The CDR3, as DNA: TGTGCCAGCAGTCCAATCGCTAGATACAATGAGCAGTTCTTC.

This clonotype was recorded many times. The chain joins TRBV7-2 to TRBJ1-1, with D tentatively TRBD1 (6 bases). V dropped 3 bases and J dropped 3 bases, with 14 bases sitting between them. The CDR3 covers 15 residues. Germline CDR1 reads SGHTA; CDR2 reads FQGNSA. CDR3 amino acids: CASSFVGGEYTEAFF. CDR3 coding DNA: TGTGCCAGCAGCTTCGTGGGGGGCGAGTACACTGAAGCTTTCTTT.

This clonotype was seen repeatedly, ten times or more. The rearrangement uses TRBV7-2 and TRBJ2-1; 9 nucleotides align to TRBD2. Per the germline V gene, CDR1 is SGHTA and CDR2 is FQGNSA. Trimming cost V 5 bases and J 9 bases; bases outside gene matches: 11. The CDR3 is 15 amino acids. DNA of the CDR3: TGTGCCAGCAGCAGGGGACTAGCTGGTTCGGGTGAGCAGTTCTTC. It encodes CASSRGLAGSGEQFF.

The sample holds one count of this clonotype. The chain links TRBV4-1 to TRBJ1-6; no definite D call. CDR1 is MGHRA, CDR2 YSYEKL, per germline. The CDR3 spans 14 residues. Trimming took 1 base from V and 10 from J, leaving 11 bases between them. The CDR3: CASSQGVTESPLHF. The CDR3 DNA is TGCGCCAGCAGCCAAGGGGTGACTGAGTCACCCCTCCACTTT.

This clonotype has ten or more counts. V and J are TRBV5-1 and TRBJ2-2, with D uncertain. Germline V gene data show CDR1 as SGHRS and CDR2 as YFSETQ. V gave up 4 bases and J gave up 3 bases, with 7 bases separating them. The length of the CDR3 is 13 residues. The CDR3, as DNA: TGCGCCAGCAGCCCGGAGTACACCGGGGAGCTGTTTTTT. It specifies CASSPEYTGELFF.

The genes are TRBV20-1 and TRBJ1-1; TRBD1 might be the D (6 bases). The length of the CDR3 is 12 residues. V lost 6 bases to trimming and J lost 4 bases, with 12 bases between them. The germline V gene has CDR1 DFQATT and CDR2 SNEGSKA (reference sequence). CDR3 nucleotide sequence: TGCAGTGCCCGAACAGGGTTCACTGAAGCTTTCTTT. Its protein product is CSARTGFTEAFF.

V usage is TRBV15 and J usage is TRBJ1-2, with TRBD1 matching over 7 bases. The CDR3 loop spans 14 amino acids. Germline loops: CDR1 LNHNV, CDR2 YYDKDF (reference sequence). The trim removed 3 bases at V and 2 bases at J, leaving 3 bases unmatched. The CDR3 protein is CATSSETGNYGYTF. The DNA for the CDR3 is TGTGCCACCAGCAGCGAGACAGGGAACTATGGCTACACCTTC.

The J gene is TRBJ1-1, the V gene TRBV20-1; D remains ambiguous. Germline assignment: CDR1 DFQATT and CDR2 SNEGSKA (reference sequence). The length of the CDR3 is 16 residues. The V and J ends lost 5 bases and 0 bases respectively, with 19 bases between them. This CDR3 is CSASQPFGGMNTEAFF. The DNA for the CDR3 is TGCAGTGCTTCTCAACCTTTCGGCGGGATGAACACTGAAGCTTTCTTT.

Comment on this clonotype: The CDR3 does not close with the conserved phenylalanine or tryptophan, likely indicating a read error. The genes are TRBV5-1 and TRBJ1-5; possibly TRBD1 for D (6 bases). Per the germline V gene, CDR1 is SGHRS and CDR2 is YFSETQ. V was clipped by 5 bases and J by 10 bases, with 22 bases between them. This CDR3 comprises 15 residues. The CDR3 spells CASSFSGGAGQPQHL. CDR3 sequence (DNA): TGCGCCAGCAGTTTCTCCGGGGGGGCTGGTCAACCCCAGCATCTT.

At least ten counts were recorded for this clonotype. The rearrangement links TRBV7-9 to TRBJ1-1, with D uncertain. The V end lost 3 bases, the J end lost 1 base, and 9 bases lay between the germline ends. Germline CDR1 reads SEHNR; CDR2 reads FQNEAQ (reference sequence). The CDR3 is 14 amino acids. Written as DNA, the CDR3 is TGTGCCAGCAGCTTCGGGGAAGGGAACACTGAAGCTTTCTTT. The encoded protein is CASSFGEGNTEAFF.

The chain joins TRBV7-2 to TRBJ2-1; TRBD1 matches at 7 bases. This CDR3 contains 13 residues. Trimming removed 7 bases from V and 5 bases from J; junction bases left unmatched: 5. CDR1 SGHTA and CDR2 FQGNSA come from the germline V gene. CDR3 in DNA: TGTGCCAGCAACAGACAGGGTAACAATGAGCAGTTCTTC. It yields the protein CASNRQGNNEQFF.

This chain links TRBV5-6 with TRBJ2-5, with TRBD1 as a possible D gene (5 bases). Germline V gene lookup returns CDR1 SGHDT and CDR2 YYEEEE. V lost 0 bases, J lost 5 bases, and 17 bases lay in between. The CDR3 runs to 16 residues. CDR3 coding DNA: TGTGCCAGCAGCTTGGTTGCGCAGGGAACGTTGGAGACCCAGTACTTC. Its translation: CASSLVAQGTLETQYF.

This clonotype was detected a few times. This chain links TRBV10-1 with TRBJ2-3; a weak D match, TRBD2 (5 bases). This CDR3 has 13 residues. Trimming removed 0 bases at V and 10 bases at J, with 11 bases between. Per the germline V gene, CDR1 is WNHNN and CDR2 is SYGVQD (reference sequence). The CDR3 DNA is TGCGCCAGCAGTGAGTCTCGGGTGGAGGCGCAGTATTTT. This encodes CASSESRVEAQYF.

The genes are TRBV29-1 and TRBJ1-2; D is possibly TRBD1 (5 bases). This CDR3 is built from 18 residues. CDR1 and CDR2 (germline): SQVTM, ANQGSEA. V was clipped by 0 bases and J by 4 bases, with 24 bases between them. The CDR3 DNA sequence: TGCAGCGTTGAAGATCACTCCTTGTTACGGGGGGGTATCTATGGCTACACCTTC. Translated, it gives CSVEDHSLLRGGIYGYTF.

In its sample, this clonotype was seen many times. The genes are TRBV29-1 and TRBJ2-5; 12 positions agree with TRBD2. The CDR3 contains 13 residues. With V trimmed by 7 bases and J by 7 bases, 7 bases remained unmatched. Looked up from germline, CDR1 is SQVTM and CDR2 is ANQGSEA. CDR3 coding DNA: TGCAGCGGAGGACTAGCGGGACTCGGGACCCAGTACTTC. Protein: CSGGLAGLGTQYF.

The chain recombines TRBV5-1 with TRBJ2-2; D ambiguous. V gave up 2 bases and J gave up 4 bases, with 9 bases separating them. In germline, CDR1 is SGHRS, CDR2 YFSETQ. This CDR3 has 14 residues. The CDR3 protein is CASSFDGPTGELFF. CDR3 in DNA: TGCGCCAGCAGCTTCGACGGACCCACCGGGGAGCTGTTTTTT.

There are many counts of this clonotype. CDR3 coding DNA: TGCAGTGCAATGGGACTAGCGGACCAGGGTAGGGATGAGCAGTTCTTC. Amino acid sequence: CSAMGLADQGRDEQFF. The rearrangement uses TRBV20-1 and TRBJ2-1, with TRBD2 matching 11 bases. Trimming cost V 6 bases and J 8 bases; bases outside gene matches: 15. The CDR3 runs to 16 residues. From germline, CDR1 is DFQATT and CDR2 SNEGSKA (reference sequence).

This chain links TRBV14 with TRBJ1-2; D remains ambiguous. Germline V CDR1 and CDR2: SGHDN, FVKESK. Trimming removed 2 bases from V and 8 bases from J, with 18 bases in between. CDR3 size: 15 residues. This chain's CDR3 is CASSQLGSGAVGYTF. The CDR3 DNA sequence: TGTGCCAGCAGCCAATTGGGATCTGGAGCGGTCGGCTACACCTTC. Based on the CDR3 plus reference TRBV14 and TRBJ1-2, the full variable domain is EAGVTQFPSHSVIEKGQTVTLRCDPISGHDNLYWYRRVMGKEIKFLLHFVKESKQDESGMPNNRFLAERTGGTYSTLKVQPAELEDSGVYFCASSQLGSGAVGYTFGSGTRLTVV.

This clonotype was counted many times. The V and J genes are TRBV5-5 and TRBJ1-6; no clear D gene. This CDR3 comprises 15 residues. Trimming stripped 0 bases from V and 3 bases from J, with 7 bases between. Germline CDR1 is SGHKS and CDR2 is YYEKEE (reference sequence). CDR3 nucleotide sequence: TGTGCCAGCAGCTTGGGGGCAGACTATAATTCACCCCTCCACTTT. Its protein product is CASSLGADYNSPLHF.

This clonotype was observed at least ten times. V and J are TRBV9 and TRBJ2-6, with 8 bases fitting TRBD1. The CDR3 spans 18 residues. The germline gives CDR1 SGDLS, CDR2 YYNGEE. V shed 3 bases and J 3 bases; nucleotides not matched to a gene: 11. The CDR3 bases are TGTGCCAGCAGCGCGACCAGGGGGCGCTTAGGTGGGGCCAACGTCCTGACTTTC. Amino acid sequence: CASSATRGRLGGANVLTF.

This clonotype was observed a handful of times. The chain combines TRBV7-8 with TRBJ2-5; 7 nucleotides match TRBD2. Germline loops: CDR1 SGHVS, CDR2 FQNEAQ. This CDR3 has 15 amino acids. V lost 5 bases to trimming and J lost 4 bases; unmatched junction nucleotides: 10. CDR3 DNA sequence: TGTGCCAGCAGCCTCATGGGAGGGCCCGGAGAGACCCAGTACTTC. Its translation: CASSLMGGPGETQYF.

The rearrangement links TRBV7-2 to TRBJ1-2, with 7 bases that match TRBD1. The CDR3 is made up of 13 amino acids. V lost 4 bases, J lost 7 bases, and 6 bases stayed unmatched. Germline CDR1 and CDR2: SGHTA and FQGNSA. In DNA, the CDR3 is TGTGCCAGCAGCTACAGGACAGGTGGTGGCTACACCTTC. Translation: CASSYRTGGGYTF.

This clonotype was observed a few times. V usage is TRBV10-3 and J usage is TRBJ2-3; D unresolved. Between the trimmed V and J ends, which lost 10 bases and 3 bases, there was a span of 20 bases. The germline CDR1 and CDR2 sequences are ENHRY and SYGVKD. The CDR3 covers 15 residues. The CDR3 DNA reads as TGTGCCACTCATCTGAGGCTAGACGGTACAGATACGCAGTATTTT. Translating it yields CATHLRLDGTDTQYF.

At least ten counts were recorded for this clonotype. The rearrangement joins TRBV5-1 to TRBJ2-3, with D perhaps TRBD1 (6 bases). Germline V gene lookup returns CDR1 SGHRS and CDR2 YFSETQ. This CDR3 region has 14 residues. The V gene lost 8 bases and the J gene lost 4 bases, with 17 bases spanning the gap. CDR3 in DNA: TGCGCCAGTATCAGGGGATCGCACCCAGATACGCAGTATTTT. Protein product: CASIRGSHPDTQYF.

This clonotype occurred many times. The gene calls are TRBV3-1 and TRBJ1-2; TRBD1 matches 9 bases. The germline gives CDR1 LGHDT, CDR2 YNNKEL (reference sequence). There are 15 residues in the CDR3. The junction had 9 bases not matched to a gene; V was cut back by 5 bases and J by 5 bases. CDR3 in DNA: TGTGCCAGCAGCTCAGGAGGAGGACAGGGGTATGGCTACACCTTC. Its protein is CASSSGGGQGYGYTF.

At least ten counts were recorded for this clonotype. The V and J genes are TRBV20-1 and TRBJ1-5; D uncertain. The CDR3 length is 12 residues. The V gene lost 7 bases and the J gene lost 2 bases, with 9 bases spanning the gap. Germline CDR1 reads DFQATT; CDR2 reads SNEGSKA (reference sequence). The DNA of the CDR3 is TGCAGTGTAGCCAGCGGCAATCAGCCCCAGCATTTT. Its protein is CSVASGNQPQHF.

In this sample, this clonotype turned up many times. The J gene is TRBJ2-3, the V gene TRBV7-9, with D perhaps matching TRBD2 (6 bases). The CDR3 is 13 amino acids. V gave up 8 bases and J gave up 1 base, with 10 bases separating them. Germline CDR1 is SEHNR and CDR2 is FQNEAQ (reference sequence). The CDR3 nucleotides read TGTGCCAGCGGCGGGACCGGCACAGATACGCAGTATTTT. As protein: CASGGTGTDTQYF.

Many counts were recorded for this clonotype. This chain links TRBV5-1 with TRBJ2-7; D gene unclear. Trimming shortened V by 4 bases and J by 0 bases, and 14 bases separated the two germline ends. CDR3 length equals 15 residues. Germline V gives CDR1 SGHRS, CDR2 YFSETQ. CDR3 DNA sequence: TGCGCCAGCAGCGAAAGACCGATGAGCTCCTACGAGCAGTACTTC. Amino acid sequence: CASSERPMSSYEQYF.